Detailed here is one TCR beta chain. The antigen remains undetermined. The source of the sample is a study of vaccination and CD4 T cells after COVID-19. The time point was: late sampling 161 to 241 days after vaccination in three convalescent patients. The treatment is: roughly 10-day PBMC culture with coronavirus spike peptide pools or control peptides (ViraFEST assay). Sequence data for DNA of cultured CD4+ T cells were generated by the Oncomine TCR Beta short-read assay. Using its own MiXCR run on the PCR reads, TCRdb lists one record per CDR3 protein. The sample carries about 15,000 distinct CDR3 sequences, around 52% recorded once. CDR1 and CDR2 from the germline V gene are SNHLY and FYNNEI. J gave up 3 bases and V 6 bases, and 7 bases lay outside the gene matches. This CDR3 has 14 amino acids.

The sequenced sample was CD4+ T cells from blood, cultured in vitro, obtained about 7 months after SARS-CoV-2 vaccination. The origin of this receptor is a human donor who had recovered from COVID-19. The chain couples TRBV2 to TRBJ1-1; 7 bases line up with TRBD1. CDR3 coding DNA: TGTGCCAGCAGCCTGACAGGGAAGGACACTGAAGCTTTCTTT. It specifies CASSLTGKDTEAFF.